This T cell receptor beta chain was recovered during a study of OX40 agonist ivuxolimab in advanced cancers. Study at large: Head and neck, renal cell, melanoma or hepatocellular carcinoma were the cancers that dose-escalation patients had. Among those treated, three patients had partial responses, one with hepatocellular carcinoma and two with cutaneous melanoma. Prior anti-PD-1, anti-PD-L1 or anti-CTLA-4 therapy did not bar entry, and roughly 40% had some. Study outcomes and limitations: Those patients achieving a partial response at 0.1-3.0 mg/kg showed among the lowest clonal expansion.

Germline V gene sequence: CDR1 MNHEY, CDR2 SVGAGI. Trimming removed 8 bases from V and 6 bases from J, with 15 bases in between. The CDR3 covers 13 residues. The table came from immunoSEQ multiplex PCR; TCRdb's copy has only in-frame clones and leaves some out. In the table there are fewer than 75,000 clones, 80% of which are singletons. With regard to this clone: Its specificity is unknown.

The chain joins TRBV6-5 to TRBJ2-3; possible D gene TRBD2, 6 bases. Here the sequenced sample was CD4+ or CD8+ T cells sorted from blood, taken in a trial of the OX40 agonist ivuxolimab. This sequence originates from an adult with an advanced solid tumor such as melanoma, head and neck, liver or kidney cancer. The CDR3 loop is CASERAGTDTQYF. CDR3 coding DNA: TGTGCCAGCGAAAGGGCAGGGACTGATACGCAGTATTTT.